The sequence of this TCR beta chain was determined in a study of OX40 agonist ivuxolimab in advanced cancers. Study summary: Cancers in dose escalation were hepatocellular, melanoma, renal cell and head and neck. Study-level points and caveats: Also present in some nonresponders was a low level of normalized T-cell clonal expansion.

Assay: immunoSEQ multiplex PCR; the TCRdb copy retains only in-frame clones and omits some. The sample has about 62,000 clones, around 85% seen once. The germline CDR1 and CDR2 sequences are SGHRS and YFSETQ. V lost 4 bases and J lost 4; bases outside the gene matches: 10. This CDR3 spans 15 amino acids. Patients had blood sampled at baseline and again on cycle 4 day 1 and cycle 7 day 1. With regard to this clone: What it recognizes is unknown.

This sequence originates from an adult with an advanced solid tumor such as melanoma, head and neck, liver or kidney cancer. The sample consisted of CD4+ or CD8+ T cells sorted from blood, taken in a trial of the OX40 agonist ivuxolimab. The genes are TRBV5-1 and TRBJ1-1; 7 nucleotides line up with TRBD1. This CDR3 is CASSPPDREVTEAFF. DNA of the CDR3: TGCGCCAGCAGCCCCCCAGACAGGGAAGTCACTGAAGCTTTCTTT.